This entry lists 26 T cell receptor beta chains sequenced from one sample in a study of cytomegalovirus exposure and HLA in healthy donors. It was with 60 Vbeta and 13 Jbeta primers that the PCR ran. Sequenced by immunoSEQ multiplex PCR; TCRdb stores in-frame clones only, minus some. The sample consists of approximately 100,000 clones, about 80% of them appearing once. Sequencing was performed on PBMCs. The source is a female donor in good health and CMV-seronegative.

In its sample, this clone was seen a few times. CDR3: CASSPGQGMGRGSPLHF. In DNA form, the CDR3 reads TGCGCCAGCAGCCCGGGACAGGGGATGGGGCGAGGTTCACCCCTCCACTTT. V usage is TRBV5-1 and J usage is TRBJ1-6, with 10 bases matching TRBD1. There are 17 residues in the CDR3. The trim removed 4 bases at V and 9 bases at J, leaving 13 bases unmatched. Germline V gene sequence: CDR1 SGHRS, CDR2 YFSETQ.

This chain links TRBV2 with TRBJ1-2; D is possibly TRBD1 (5 bases). Germline values: CDR1 SNHLY, CDR2 FYNNEI. The V and J ends lost 1 base and 7 bases respectively, with 7 bases between them. The CDR3 consists of 12 residues. CDR3 coding DNA: TGTGCCAGCAGTGAAGTGGGGGGTGGCTACACCTTC. Its protein product is CASSEVGGGYTF. Drawing the rest from reference TRBV2 and TRBJ1-2, the complete variable domain is EPEVTQTPSHQVTQMGQEVILRCVPISNHLYFYWYRQILGQKVEFLVSFYNNEISEKSEIFDDQFSVERPDGSNFTLKIRSTKLEDSAMYFCASSEVGGGYTFGSGTRLTVV.

The chain recombines TRBV6-6 with TRBJ1-5; D not resolved. Germline lookup yields CDR1 MNHNY and CDR2 SVGAGI (reference sequence). The CDR3 spans 15 residues. Trimming removed 0 bases at V and 1 base at J, with 7 bases between. CDR3 sequence (DNA): TGTGCCAGCAGTTACTCTCGGGTCAGCAATCAGCCCCAGCATTTT. It yields the protein CASSYSRVSNQPQHF.

The chain recombines TRBV6-1 with TRBJ2-3; 8 bases match TRBD2. J lost 2 bases, V lost 1 base, and 11 bases had no gene match. The CDR3 consists of 18 residues. Germline V lookup: CDR1 MNHNS, CDR2 SASEGT. CDR3 bases: TGTGCCAGCAGTGAAGACCCGCGGGGGGCTCACTTCACAGATACGCAGTATTTT. Translation gives CASSEDPRGAHFTDTQYF.

Only a few counts were recorded for this clone. The gene calls are TRBV30 and TRBJ2-6; D unclear. The V gene lost 4 bases and the J gene lost 0 bases, with 13 bases spanning the gap. The germline V gene has CDR1 GTSNPN and CDR2 SVGIG (reference sequence). There are 16 residues in the CDR3. The CDR3 DNA reads as TGTGCCTGGATACCCTGGGCCAACTCTGGGGCCAACGTCCTGACTTTC. It yields the protein CAWIPWANSGANVLTF.

This chain links TRBV7-9 with TRBJ2-2, with 13 bases that match TRBD2. Germline V lookup: CDR1 SEHNR, CDR2 FQNEAQ (reference sequence). CDR3 size: 16 residues. J gave up 7 bases and V 5 bases, and 7 bases lay outside the gene matches. The CDR3 nucleotides are TGTGCCAGCAGCACCCGACTAGCGGGGGGACACGGGGAGCTGTTTTTT. Translating gives CASSTRLAGGHGELFF. Complete variable domain (other parts from reference TRBV7-9 and TRBJ2-2): DTGVSQNPRHKITKRGQNVTFRCDPISEHNRLYWYRQTLGQGPEFLTYFQNEAQLEKSRLLSDRFSAERPKGSFSTLEIQRTEQGDSAMYLCASSTRLAGGHGELFFGEGSRLTVL.

This clone has only a few counts. The CDR3 reads CASMGTSGIMNTQYF. In nucleotides, the CDR3 is TGTGCCAGTATGGGGACTAGCGGGATTATGAATACGCAGTATTTT. This chain links TRBV19 with TRBJ2-3, with TRBD2 matching over 13 bases. The CDR3 runs to 15 residues. Germline V lookup: CDR1 LNHDA, CDR2 SQIVND (reference sequence). The trim removed 7 bases at V and 7 bases at J, leaving 8 bases unmatched.

The chain couples TRBV4-2 to TRBJ2-7, with TRBD2 matching 10 bases. The CDR3 is 15 amino acids. Trimming removed 0 bases from V and 3 bases from J; junction bases left unmatched: 2. CDR1 and CDR2 (germline): LGHNA, YNFKEQ. CDR3 region: CASSQDSSGGYEQYF. The CDR3 bases are TGTGCCAGCAGCCAAGATTCTAGCGGGGGCTACGAGCAGTACTTC.

The table lists this clone with a few counts. This chain uses TRBV10-1 with TRBJ2-7, with D perhaps matching TRBD2 (5 bases). CDR1 is WNHNN, CDR2 SYGVQD, per germline (reference sequence). The V gene lost 5 bases and the J gene lost 5 bases, with 13 bases spanning the gap. This CDR3 region has 13 residues. CDR3 DNA sequence: TGCGCCAGCAGTCGGGGTTTTCAGGACGAGCAGTACTTC. It codes for CASSRGFQDEQYF.

There are a few counts of this clone. Compared with germline, one end of the junction differs, possibly owing to a read error. The chain has TRBV10-3 and TRBJ1-1; a weak D match, TRBD1 (6 bases). This CDR3 is 13 amino acids long. Germline CDR1 and CDR2: ENHRY and SYGVKD. This chain's CDR3 is CASSYRESTEAFF. The CDR3 DNA is TGTGCCAGCAGTTACAGGGAGAGCACTGAAGCTTTCTTT.

The V and J genes are TRBV7-9 and TRBJ1-2, with D uncertain. The CDR3 contains 11 residues. CDR1 and CDR2 (germline): SEHNR, FQNEAQ (reference sequence). Trimming removed 4 bases from V and 8 bases from J, with 8 bases in between. The CDR3 here is CASSSLSGYTF. In DNA form, the CDR3 reads TGTGCCAGCAGCTCTCTTTCGGGCTACACCTTC.

V and J are TRBV18 and TRBJ2-3; a possible D gene is TRBD2 (6 bases). The ends were cut back, 2 bases at V and 5 bases at J, with 11 bases in the middle. The CDR3 is 14 amino acids. CDR1 and CDR2 from the germline V gene are KGHSH and LQKENI. The CDR3 DNA is TGTGCCAGCTCACCATCGGCGGGGCGAGATACGCAGTATTTT. Its protein product is CASSPSAGRDTQYF.

This clone is a singleton in its sample. The rearrangement uses TRBV10-2 and TRBJ2-5; 7 bases map to TRBD2. CDR3 length: 13 amino acids. Per the germline V gene, CDR1 is WSHSY and CDR2 is SAAADI. The ends lost 6 bases at V and 5 bases at J; junction bases unmatched: 6. Here the CDR3 DNA reads TGCGCCAGCAGGGTAGTGGGGGGGGAGACCCAGTACTTC. It translates to CASRVVGGETQYF.

The chain recombines TRBV5-6 with TRBJ1-1, with D possibly matching TRBD1 (6 bases). Germline CDR1 and CDR2: SGHDT and YYEEEE. Between the trimmed V and J ends, which lost 2 bases and 0 bases, there was a span of 14 bases. CDR3 length: 16 amino acids. CDR3 region: CASSFTPTGMNTEAFF. CDR3 bases: TGTGCCAGCAGCTTTACTCCCACAGGGATGAACACTGAAGCTTTCTTT.

The chain couples TRBV7-9 to TRBJ1-1, with D perhaps matching TRBD1 (5 bases). Germline-derived CDR1 and CDR2 are SEHNR and FQNEAQ (reference sequence). The CDR3 is 14 amino acids. Trimming stripped 9 bases from V and 0 bases from J, with 14 bases between. CDR3 DNA sequence: TGTGCCAGTGCTGGGGAGGGGCTGAACACTGAAGCTTTCTTT. Its protein is CASAGEGLNTEAFF.

On this clone: Its ends do not fully match the called genes, so a read error is possible. This chain joins TRBV7-9 and TRBJ2-7; 7 nucleotides agree with TRBD1. The CDR3 has 14 residues. Germline-derived CDR1 and CDR2 are SEHNR and FQNEAQ (reference sequence). Written as DNA, the CDR3 is TGTTCCAGCAGCTTCCGGGACAGCGCTTACGAGCAGTACTTC. Amino acid sequence: CSSSFRDSAYEQYF. The full variable domain, completed using reference TRBV7-9 and TRBJ2-7, is DTGVSQNPRHKITKRGQNVTFRCDPISEHNRLYWYRQTLGQGPEFLTYFQNEAQLEKSRLLSDRFSAERPKGSFSTLEIQRTEQGDSAMYLCSSSFRDSAYEQYFGPGTRLTVT.

The chain recombines TRBV5-6 with TRBJ1-1; 7 nucleotides agree with TRBD1. Germline V gives CDR1 SGHDT, CDR2 YYEEEE. V lost 2 bases to trimming and J lost 1 base; unmatched junction nucleotides: 2. This CDR3 comprises 14 residues. The CDR3 DNA follows: TGTGCCAGCAGCTTTCGGGACAGGAACACTGAAGCTTTCTTT. Protein: CASSFRDRNTEAFF.

This clone counts as medium-sized. The V and J genes are TRBV6-4 and TRBJ2-1; 10 nucleotides match TRBD1. The CDR3 has 14 amino acids. V shed 2 bases and J 6 bases; nucleotides not matched to a gene: 1. The germline V gene encodes CDR1 MRHNA and CDR2 SNTAGT. CDR3 nucleotide sequence: TGTGCCAGCAGTGACGGACAGGGGGGCAATGAGCAGTTCTTC. The encoded protein is CASSDGQGGNEQFF.

The chain couples TRBV7-9 to TRBJ2-5; tentatively, D is TRBD1 (5 bases). The DNA end lines up better with TRBJ2-7; the J call may be wrong. The CDR3 length is 14 residues. CDR1 is SEHNR and CDR2 is FQNEAQ in the germline V gene (reference sequence). This CDR3 is CASSRTGGSYEQYF. For the CDR3, the DNA is TGTGCCAGCAGCCGAACAGGTGGCTCCTACGAGCAGTACTTC.

V gene TRBV4-3 combines with J gene TRBJ2-1; 13 bases line up with TRBD2. This CDR3 contains 14 residues. Germline V gene lookup returns CDR1 LGHNA and CDR2 YSLEER. J was trimmed by 8 bases and V by 4 bases; bases with no gene match: 2. The CDR3 nucleotides are TGCGCCAGCAGCCTGACTAGCGGGGGGTATGAGCAGTTCTTC. Translated: CASSLTSGGYEQFF.

The CDR3 nucleotides read TGTGCCAGCAGCTTAGCCTCAGGTACCCAGTACTTC. This gives the protein CASSLASGTQYF. The chain links TRBV7-8 to TRBJ2-5; D is uncertain. CDR3 length: 12 residues. The germline CDR1 and CDR2 sequences are SGHVS and FQNEAQ. V dropped 0 bases and J dropped 8 bases, with 7 bases sitting between them.

This clone was picked up one time. The V and J genes are TRBV6-4 and TRBJ2-5; D call uncertain. The DNA end lines up better with TRBJ2-7; the J call may be wrong. Germline V gives CDR1 MRHNA, CDR2 SNTAGT. The CDR3 contains 11 residues. In DNA, the CDR3 is TGTGCCAGAAGGCCAGACTACGAGCAGTACTTC. This codes for CARRPDYEQYF.

The rearrangement uses TRBV19 and TRBJ1-5; D unresolved. V lost 5 bases, J lost 6 bases, and 11 bases lay in between. From germline, CDR1 is LNHDA and CDR2 SQIVND (reference sequence). This CDR3 is built from 13 residues. The CDR3 reads CASSPTPLQPQHF. In DNA, the CDR3 is TGTGCCAGTAGTCCAACACCCCTTCAGCCCCAGCATTTT.

The chain uses TRBV5-1 and TRBJ2-7; 8 nucleotides agree with TRBD1. V lost 9 bases and J lost 5; bases outside the gene matches: 7. The CDR3 totals 12 residues. Germline V gives CDR1 SGHRS, CDR2 YFSETQ. The CDR3 spells CAITTGVNEQYF. The DNA for the CDR3 is TGCGCCATCACGACAGGGGTTAACGAGCAGTACTTC.

The chain couples TRBV7-2 to TRBJ2-3, with 7 bases that match TRBD2. The CDR3 is 14 residues long. J lost 1 base, V lost 5 bases, and 3 bases had no gene match. CDR1 and CDR2 from the germline V gene are SGHTA and FQGNSA. The CDR3 coding sequence is TGTGCCAGCAGCGAGCGGGGCCGCACAGATACGCAGTATTTT. Its translation: CASSERGRTDTQYF.

The chain employs TRBV19 and TRBJ2-7; 8 positions match TRBD1. Trimming removed 1 base from V and 6 bases from J; junction bases left unmatched: 8. The CDR3 contains 15 residues. The germline V gene encodes CDR1 LNHDA and CDR2 SQIVND (reference sequence). The CDR3, as DNA: TGTGCCAGTAGTATAGCCTCAGGGGGCAGGAGCGAGCAGTACTTC. This sequence encodes CASSIASGGRSEQYF.